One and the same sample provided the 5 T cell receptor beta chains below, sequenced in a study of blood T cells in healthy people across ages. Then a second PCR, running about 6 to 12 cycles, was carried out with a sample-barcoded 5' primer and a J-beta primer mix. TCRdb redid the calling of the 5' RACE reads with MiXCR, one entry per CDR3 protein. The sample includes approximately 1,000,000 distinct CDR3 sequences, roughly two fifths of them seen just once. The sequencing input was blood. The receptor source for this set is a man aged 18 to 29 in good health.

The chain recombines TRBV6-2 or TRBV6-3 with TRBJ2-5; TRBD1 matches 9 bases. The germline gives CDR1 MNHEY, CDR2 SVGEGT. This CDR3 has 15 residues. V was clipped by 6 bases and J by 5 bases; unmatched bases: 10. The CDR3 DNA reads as TGTGCCAGCAGCCTAAACAGGGGGCTGGGGGAGACCCAGTACTTC. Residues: CASSLNRGLGETQYF.

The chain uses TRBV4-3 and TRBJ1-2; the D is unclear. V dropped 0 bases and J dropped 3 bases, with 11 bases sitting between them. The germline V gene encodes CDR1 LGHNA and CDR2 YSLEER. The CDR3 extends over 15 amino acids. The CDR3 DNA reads TGCGCCAGCAGCCAAGATAATCGGGCCCACTATGGCTACACCTTC. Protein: CASSQDNRAHYGYTF.

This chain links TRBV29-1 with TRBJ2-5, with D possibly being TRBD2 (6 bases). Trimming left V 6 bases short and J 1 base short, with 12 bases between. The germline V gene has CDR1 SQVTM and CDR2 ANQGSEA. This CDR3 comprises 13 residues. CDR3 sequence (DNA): TGCAGCGTGAAGATGGGGGGCCAAGAGACCCAGTACTTC. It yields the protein CSVKMGGQETQYF. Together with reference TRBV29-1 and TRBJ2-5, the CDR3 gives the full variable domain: SAVISQKPSRDICQRGTSLTIQCQVDSQVTMMFWYRQQPGQSLTLIATANQGSEATYESGFVIDKFPISRPNLTFSTLTVSNMSPEDSSIYLCSVKMGGQETQYFGPGTRLLVL.

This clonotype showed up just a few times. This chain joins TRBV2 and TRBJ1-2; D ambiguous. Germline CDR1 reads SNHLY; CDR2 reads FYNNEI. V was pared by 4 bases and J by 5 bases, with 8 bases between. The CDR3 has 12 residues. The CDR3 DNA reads TGTGCCAGCAGTGCGGGCAGGTATGGCTACACCTTC. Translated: CASSAGRYGYTF.

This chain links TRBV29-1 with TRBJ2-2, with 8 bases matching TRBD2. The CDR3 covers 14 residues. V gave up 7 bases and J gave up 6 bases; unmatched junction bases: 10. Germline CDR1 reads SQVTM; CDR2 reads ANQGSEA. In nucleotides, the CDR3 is TGCAGCGCCATGAAGGGCGGGGGGCCCGGGGAGCTGTTTTTT. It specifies CSAMKGGGPGELFF.